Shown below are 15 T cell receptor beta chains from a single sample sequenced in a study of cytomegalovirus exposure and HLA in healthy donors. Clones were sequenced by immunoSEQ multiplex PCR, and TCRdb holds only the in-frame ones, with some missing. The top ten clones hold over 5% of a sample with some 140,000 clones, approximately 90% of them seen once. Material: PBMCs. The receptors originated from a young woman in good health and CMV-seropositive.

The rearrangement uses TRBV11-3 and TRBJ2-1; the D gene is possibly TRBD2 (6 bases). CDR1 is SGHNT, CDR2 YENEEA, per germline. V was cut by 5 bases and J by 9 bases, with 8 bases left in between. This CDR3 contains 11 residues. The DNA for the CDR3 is TGTGCCAGCAGCCAGGAGGGTGAGCAGTTCTTC. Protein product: CASSQEGEQFF.

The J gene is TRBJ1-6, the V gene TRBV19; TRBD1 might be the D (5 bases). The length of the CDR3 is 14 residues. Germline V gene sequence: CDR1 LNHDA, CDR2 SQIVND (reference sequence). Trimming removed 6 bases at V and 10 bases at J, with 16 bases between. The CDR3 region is CASRLQGFESPLHF. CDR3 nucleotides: TGTGCCAGTAGACTCCAGGGTTTTGAGTCACCCCTCCACTTT. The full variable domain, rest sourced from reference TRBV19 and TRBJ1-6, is DGGITQSPKYLFRKEGQNVTLSCEQNLNHDAMYWYRQDPGQGLRLIYYSQIVNDFQKGDIAEGYSVSREKKESFPLTVTSAQKNPTAFYLCASRLQGFESPLHFGNGTRLTVT.

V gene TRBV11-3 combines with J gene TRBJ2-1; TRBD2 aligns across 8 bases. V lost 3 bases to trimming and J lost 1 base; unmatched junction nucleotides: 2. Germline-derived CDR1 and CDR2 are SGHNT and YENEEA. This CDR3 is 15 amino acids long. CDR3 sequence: CASSFGRASYNEQFF. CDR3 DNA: TGTGCCAGCAGCTTCGGGAGGGCGTCCTACAATGAGCAGTTCTTC.

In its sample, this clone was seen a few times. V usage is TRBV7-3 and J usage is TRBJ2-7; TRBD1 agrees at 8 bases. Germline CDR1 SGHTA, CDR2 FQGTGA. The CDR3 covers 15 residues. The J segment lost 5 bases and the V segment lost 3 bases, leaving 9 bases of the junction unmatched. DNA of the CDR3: TGTGCCAGCAGCTTGCAGGGGGCGCAGGGGGACGAGCAGTACTTC. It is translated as CASSLQGAQGDEQYF.

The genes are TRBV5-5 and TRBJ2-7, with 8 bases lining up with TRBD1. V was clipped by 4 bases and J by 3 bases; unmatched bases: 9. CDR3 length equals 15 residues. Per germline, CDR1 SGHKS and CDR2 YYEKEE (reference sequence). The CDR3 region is CASSRRGQAFYEQYF. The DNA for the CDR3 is TGTGCCAGCAGCCGGCGGGGACAGGCGTTCTACGAGCAGTACTTC.

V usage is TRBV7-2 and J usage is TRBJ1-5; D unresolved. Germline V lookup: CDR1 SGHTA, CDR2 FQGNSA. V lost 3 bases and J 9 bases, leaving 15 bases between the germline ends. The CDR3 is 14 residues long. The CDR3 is CASSFDNTLRPQHF. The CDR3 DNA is TGTGCCAGCAGCTTCGACAATACCCTTAGGCCCCAGCATTTT. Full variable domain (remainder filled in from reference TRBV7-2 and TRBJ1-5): GAGVSQSPSNKVTEKGKDVELRCDPISGHTALYWYRQSLGQGLEFLIYFQGNSAPDKSGLPSDRFSAERTGGSVSTLTIQRTQQEDSAVYLCASSFDNTLRPQHFGDGTRLSIL.

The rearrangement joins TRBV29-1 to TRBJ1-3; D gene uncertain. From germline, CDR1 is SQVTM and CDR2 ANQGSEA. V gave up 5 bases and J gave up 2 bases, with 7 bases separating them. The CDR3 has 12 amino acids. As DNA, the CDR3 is TGCAGCGTTTCGGTCCCTGGAAACACCATATATTTT. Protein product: CSVSVPGNTIYF.

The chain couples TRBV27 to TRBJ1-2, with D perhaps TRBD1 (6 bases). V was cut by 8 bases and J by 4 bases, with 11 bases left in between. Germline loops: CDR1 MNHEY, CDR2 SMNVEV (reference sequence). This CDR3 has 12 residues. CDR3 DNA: TGTGCCAGCGGTCGGGGGGCCTATGGCTACACCTTC. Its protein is CASGRGAYGYTF.

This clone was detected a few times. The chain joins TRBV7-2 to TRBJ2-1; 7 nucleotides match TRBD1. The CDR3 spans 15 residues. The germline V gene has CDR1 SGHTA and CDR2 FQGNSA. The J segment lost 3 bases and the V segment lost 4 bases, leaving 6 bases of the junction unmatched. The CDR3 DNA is TGTGCCAGCAGCTCGGGACAGTTGGTCTACAATGAGCAGTTCTTC. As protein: CASSSGQLVYNEQFF.

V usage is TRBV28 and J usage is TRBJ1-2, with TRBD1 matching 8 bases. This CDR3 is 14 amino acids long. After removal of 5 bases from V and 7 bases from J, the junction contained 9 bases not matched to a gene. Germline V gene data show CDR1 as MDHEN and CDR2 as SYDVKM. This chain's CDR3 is CASSAGQGWAGYTF. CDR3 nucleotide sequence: TGTGCCAGCAGTGCCGGACAGGGTTGGGCTGGCTACACCTTC.

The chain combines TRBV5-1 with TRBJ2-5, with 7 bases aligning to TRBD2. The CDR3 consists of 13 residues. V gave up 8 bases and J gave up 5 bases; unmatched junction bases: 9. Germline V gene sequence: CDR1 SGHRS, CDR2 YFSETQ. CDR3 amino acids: CASTRAGGETQYF. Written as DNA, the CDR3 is TGCGCCAGTACTAGAGCCGGGGGGGAGACCCAGTACTTC.

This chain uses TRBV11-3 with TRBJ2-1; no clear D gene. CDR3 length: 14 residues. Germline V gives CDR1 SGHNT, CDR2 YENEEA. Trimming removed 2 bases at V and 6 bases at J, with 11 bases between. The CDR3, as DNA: TGTGCCAGCAGCTTAAATCCAGACTCCAATGAGCAGTTCTTC. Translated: CASSLNPDSNEQFF.

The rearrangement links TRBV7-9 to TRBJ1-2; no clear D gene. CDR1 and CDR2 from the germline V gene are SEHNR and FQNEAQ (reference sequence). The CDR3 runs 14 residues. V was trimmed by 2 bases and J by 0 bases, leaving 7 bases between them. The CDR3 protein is CASSLSPANYGYTF. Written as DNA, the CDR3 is TGTGCCAGCAGCTTATCTCCAGCTAACTATGGCTACACCTTC. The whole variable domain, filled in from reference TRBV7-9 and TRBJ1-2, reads DTGVSQNPRHKITKRGQNVTFRCDPISEHNRLYWYRQTLGQGPEFLTYFQNEAQLEKSRLLSDRFSAERPKGSFSTLEIQRTEQGDSAMYLCASSLSPANYGYTFGSGTRLTVV.

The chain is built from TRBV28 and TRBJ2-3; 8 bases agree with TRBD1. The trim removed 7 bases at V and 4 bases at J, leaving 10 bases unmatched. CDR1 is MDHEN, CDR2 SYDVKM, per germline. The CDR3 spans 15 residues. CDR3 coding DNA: TGTGCCAGCAATATGGACAGGGATGAGCCAGATACGCAGTATTTT. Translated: CASNMDRDEPDTQYF.

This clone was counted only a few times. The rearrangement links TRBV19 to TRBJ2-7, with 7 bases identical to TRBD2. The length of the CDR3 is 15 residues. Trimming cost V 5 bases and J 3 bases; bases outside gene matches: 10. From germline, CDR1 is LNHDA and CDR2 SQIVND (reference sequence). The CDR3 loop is CASSFRGGSVYEQYF. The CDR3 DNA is TGTGCCAGTAGTTTTCGGGGAGGGTCCGTCTACGAGCAGTACTTC.